Listed below are T cell receptor beta chains from one sample, sequenced in a study of T cell responses to AZD1222 COVID-19 vaccine. Repertoires were generated with immunoSEQ multiplex PCR, while TCRdb's copy carries only in-frame clones and drops some. The data show over 90,000 clones, approximately 88% seen once. The input for sequencing was peripheral blood, taken on day 0 of AZD1222 vaccination. The receptors originated from an adult in good health. Each CDR3 is given with its conserved first and last residue. D genes are given only for firm matches. Where a row states a size, it is once, few, many or the class of an expanded clone; other rows omit it.

V gene: TRBV9; J gene: TRBJ2-2; clone size: -; D gene: -; CDR3 protein: CASSPRTLANTGELFF; CDR3 DNA: TGTGCCAGCAGTCCGCGGACCCTAGCGAACACCGGGGAGCTGTTTTTT
V gene: TRBV28; J gene: TRBJ2-3; clone size: -; D gene: TRBD2; CDR3 protein: CASRGTSWGTDTQYF; CDR3 DNA: TGTGCCAGCAGGGGGACTAGTTGGGGCACAGATACGCAGTATTTT
V gene: TRBV9; J gene: TRBJ1-5; clone size: few; D gene: -; CDR3 protein: CASSVDGANQPQHF; CDR3 DNA: TGTGCCAGCAGCGTAGATGGGGCAAATCAGCCCCAGCATTTT
V gene: TRBV5-1; J gene: TRBJ1-5; clone size: -; D gene: TRBD1; CDR3 protein: CASSPEGAGNQPQHF; CDR3 DNA: TGCGCCAGCAGCCCCGAGGGGGCGGGGAATCAGCCCCAGCATTTT
V gene: TRBV7-2; J gene: TRBJ2-5; clone size: -; D gene: -; CDR3 protein: CASSSGLRKETQYF; CDR3 DNA: TGTGCCAGCAGCTCTGGGCTACGAAAAGAGACCCAGTACTTC
V gene: TRBV2; J gene: TRBJ1-2; clone size: -; D gene: -; CDR3 protein: CASKVGNYGYTF; CDR3 DNA: TGTGCCAGCAAGGTTGGGAACTATGGCTACACCTTC
V gene: TRBV12-5; J gene: TRBJ1-1; clone size: -; D gene: -; CDR3 protein: CASSFLGLTEAFF; CDR3 DNA: TGTGCTAGCTCTTTCTTAGGGTTAACTGAAGCTTTCTTT
V gene: TRBV5-1; J gene: TRBJ2-7; clone size: -; D gene: -; CDR3 protein: CASSLDREQYF; CDR3 DNA: TGCGCCAGCAGCTTGGATCGCGAGCAGTACTTC
V gene: TRBV29-1; J gene: TRBJ2-5; clone size: few; D gene: TRBD1; CDR3 protein: CSVVRTGGLATQYF; CDR3 DNA: TGCAGCGTTGTACGGACAGGGGGTTTAGCGACCCAGTACTTC
V gene: TRBV6-9; J gene: TRBJ2-1; clone size: -; D gene: TRBD2; CDR3 protein: CASSFSRGDNEQFF; CDR3 DNA: TGTGCCAGCAGTTTCTCGCGGGGGGACAATGAGCAGTTCTTC
V gene: TRBV5-4; J gene: TRBJ2-1; clone size: -; D gene: -; CDR3 protein: CASSLGQVVYNEQFF; CDR3 DNA: TGTGCCAGCAGCTTGGGGCAGGTGGTCTACAATGAGCAGTTCTTC
V gene: TRBV5-1; J gene: TRBJ1-6; clone size: -; D gene: TRBD1; CDR3 protein: CASSLAGGEYSPLHF; CDR3 DNA: TGCGCCAGCAGCTTGGCAGGGGGCGAGTATTCACCCCTCCACTTT
V gene: TRBV4-1; J gene: TRBJ1-5; clone size: few; D gene: -; CDR3 protein: CASSPGQGRDQPQHF; CDR3 DNA: TGCGCCAGCAGCCCGGGTCAGGGGAGGGATCAGCCCCAGCATTTT
V gene: TRBV6-5; J gene: TRBJ1-6; clone size: -; D gene: TRBD1; CDR3 protein: CASRTTGPRSPLHF; CDR3 DNA: TGTGCCAGCAGAACGACAGGGCCACGGTCACCCCTCCACTTT
V gene: TRBV5-1; J gene: TRBJ1-3; clone size: -; D gene: -; CDR3 protein: CASSLGSSGNTIYF; CDR3 DNA: TGCGCCAGCAGCTTGGGGAGCTCTGGAAACACCATATATTTT
V gene: TRBV20-1; J gene: TRBJ2-4; clone size: -; D gene: -; CDR3 protein: CSARDSVEKYF; CDR3 DNA: TGCAGTGCTAGAGATTCTGTAGAGAAGTACTTC
V gene: TRBV15; J gene: TRBJ2-7; clone size: -; D gene: TRBD2; CDR3 protein: CATSRGLAGAYEQYF; CDR3 DNA: TGTGCCACCAGCAGGGGACTAGCGGGTGCCTACGAGCAGTACTTC
V gene: TRBV10-3; J gene: TRBJ2-7; clone size: -; D gene: -; CDR3 protein: CAISGASESSYEQYF; CDR3 DNA: TGTGCCATCAGTGGGGCTAGCGAGAGCTCCTACGAGCAGTACTTC
V gene: TRBV6-2/TRBV6-3; J gene: TRBJ1-1; clone size: -; D gene: -; CDR3 protein: CASSYSRGEAFF; CDR3 DNA: TGTGCCAGCAGTTATTCCCGGGGTGAAGCTTTCTTT
V gene: TRBV27; J gene: TRBJ2-2; clone size: -; D gene: -; CDR3 protein: CASSSRYTGELFF; CDR3 DNA: TGTGCCAGCAGTTCCCGATACACCGGGGAGCTGTTTTTT
V gene: TRBV5-8; J gene: TRBJ1-1; clone size: -; D gene: -; CDR3 protein: CASSLGRGAEAFF; CDR3 DNA: TGTGCCAGCAGCTTAGGCAGGGGAGCTGAAGCTTTCTTT
V gene: TRBV2; J gene: TRBJ1-5; clone size: -; D gene: TRBD1; CDR3 protein: CASSEGRTGNQPQHF; CDR3 DNA: TGTGCCAGCAGTGAAGGTAGGACAGGGAATCAGCCCCAGCATTTT
V gene: TRBV12-5; J gene: TRBJ2-4; clone size: -; D gene: TRBD2; CDR3 protein: CASGKGLAGGPSDIQYF; CDR3 DNA: TGTGCTAGTGGTAAGGGACTAGCGGGAGGGCCGTCAGACATTCAGTACTTC
V gene: TRBV3-1/TRBV3-2; J gene: TRBJ2-7; clone size: -; D gene: -; CDR3 protein: CASSLETYEQYF; CDR3 DNA: TGTGCCAGCAGCCTCGAGACCTACGAGCAGTACTTC
V gene: TRBV12-3/TRBV12-4; J gene: TRBJ1-6; clone size: -; D gene: -; CDR3 protein: CASSLRRSSPLHF; CDR3 DNA: TGTGCCAGCAGTTTACGCCGGAGTTCACCCCTCCACTTT
V gene: TRBV4-2; J gene: TRBJ2-2; clone size: -; D gene: -; CDR3 protein: CASSSGKANTGELFF; CDR3 DNA: TGTGCCAGCTCGTCGGGAAAAGCGAACACCGGGGAGCTGTTTTTT
V gene: TRBV28; J gene: TRBJ2-5; clone size: -; D gene: TRBD1; CDR3 protein: CASSRRQGLVETQYF; CDR3 DNA: TGTGCCAGCAGTAGAAGACAGGGGTTGGTTGAGACCCAGTACTTC
V gene: TRBV19; J gene: TRBJ1-6; clone size: few; D gene: TRBD1; CDR3 protein: CASSINRDRVVSPLHF; CDR3 DNA: TGTGCCAGTAGTATAAACCGGGACAGGGTAGTATCACCCCTCCACTTT
V gene: TRBV5-6; J gene: TRBJ2-1; clone size: -; D gene: TRBD2; CDR3 protein: CASSLGGTSGDYNEQFF; CDR3 DNA: TGTGCCAGCAGCTTGGGAGGGACTAGCGGGGATTACAATGAGCAGTTCTTC
V gene: TRBV6-5; J gene: TRBJ1-2; clone size: -; D gene: TRBD1; CDR3 protein: CAGAYDRGQGYTF; CDR3 DNA: TGTGCCGGCGCCTACGACAGGGGGCAAGGCTACACCTTC
V gene: TRBV19; J gene: TRBJ2-5; clone size: once; D gene: -; CDR3 protein: CASSIDSLATETQYF; CDR3 DNA: TGTGCCAGTAGTATAGATTCGCTAGCTACGGAGACCCAGTACTTC
V gene: TRBV19; J gene: TRBJ2-1; clone size: -; D gene: TRBD1; CDR3 protein: CASSPDRGLANEQFF; CDR3 DNA: TGTGCCAGTAGTCCCGACAGGGGCCTCGCGAATGAGCAGTTCTTC
V gene: TRBV6-4; J gene: TRBJ2-1; clone size: -; D gene: TRBD2; CDR3 protein: CASSDTGGPNEQFF; CDR3 DNA: TGTGCCAGCAGTGACACGGGAGGGCCCAATGAGCAGTTCTTC
V gene: TRBV7-2; J gene: TRBJ2-2; clone size: -; D gene: TRBD2; CDR3 protein: CASSPPGLAAPGELFF; CDR3 DNA: TGTGCCAGCAGCCCCCCGGGACTAGCGGCTCCCGGGGAGCTGTTTTTT
V gene: TRBV19; J gene: TRBJ2-1; clone size: -; D gene: -; CDR3 protein: CASSIPQGSSYNEQFF; CDR3 DNA: TGTGCCAGTAGTATTCCCCAGGGAAGCTCCTACAATGAGCAGTTCTTC
V gene: TRBV7-2; J gene: TRBJ2-2; clone size: -; D gene: TRBD2; CDR3 protein: CASRIVGGSGGELFF; CDR3 DNA: TGTGCCAGCAGGATCGTGGGCGGGAGTGGCGGGGAGCTGTTTTTT
V gene: TRBV18; J gene: TRBJ1-2; clone size: -; D gene: -; CDR3 protein: CASSPPRTTGGYGYTF; CDR3 DNA: TGTGCCAGCTCACCACCGAGAACGACGGGCGGGTATGGCTACACCTTC
V gene: TRBV19; J gene: TRBJ1-5; clone size: once; D gene: -; CDR3 protein: CASSIDHWIGRANQPQHF; CDR3 DNA: TGTGCCAGTAGTATAGATCATTGGATTGGCAGGGCGAATCAGCCCCAGCATTTT
V gene: TRBV7-2; J gene: TRBJ2-5; clone size: -; D gene: TRBD2; CDR3 protein: CASSLGWRGAETQYF; CDR3 DNA: TGTGCCAGCAGCTTAGGGTGGCGGGGGGCGGAGACCCAGTACTTC
V gene: TRBV5-6; J gene: TRBJ1-1; clone size: -; D gene: -; CDR3 protein: CASSLGQGAFF; CDR3 DNA: TGTGCCAGCAGCTTGGGGCAAGGAGCTTTCTTT
V gene: TRBV2; J gene: TRBJ2-1; clone size: -; D gene: -; CDR3 protein: CASSDGAKEYNEQFF; CDR3 DNA: TGTGCCAGCAGTGACGGTGCGAAGGAATACAATGAGCAGTTCTTC
V gene: TRBV7-2; J gene: TRBJ1-2; clone size: -; D gene: -; CDR3 protein: CASSNLRRGIYGYTF; CDR3 DNA: TGTGCCAGCAGCAATTTGAGAAGGGGGATCTATGGCTACACCTTC
V gene: TRBV5-6; J gene: TRBJ1-5; clone size: -; D gene: -; CDR3 protein: CASSRQGSGAQHF; CDR3 DNA: TGTGCCAGCAGCAGGCAGGGGTCTGGGGCCCAGCATTTT
V gene: TRBV11-2; J gene: TRBJ2-1; clone size: -; D gene: -; CDR3 protein: CASSLDYQNHEQFF; CDR3 DNA: TGTGCCAGCAGCTTAGATTATCAGAACCATGAGCAGTTCTTC
V gene: TRBV3-1/TRBV3-2; J gene: TRBJ1-6; clone size: once; D gene: TRBD1; CDR3 protein: CASSWTGDNSPLHF; CDR3 DNA: TGTGCCAGCAGCTGGACAGGCGATAATTCACCCCTCCACTTT
V gene: TRBV18; J gene: TRBJ2-5; clone size: -; D gene: TRBD1; CDR3 protein: CASSRARDSFQETQYF; CDR3 DNA: TGTGCCAGCTCACGGGCACGGGACAGCTTCCAAGAGACCCAGTACTTC
V gene: TRBV29-1; J gene: TRBJ1-2; clone size: once; D gene: TRBD1; CDR3 protein: CSVEVPDRGPPFNYGYTF; CDR3 DNA: TGCAGCGTTGAAGTACCTGACAGGGGACCCCCTTTTAACTATGGCTACACCTTC
V gene: TRBV6-2/TRBV6-3; J gene: TRBJ2-2; clone size: -; D gene: -; CDR3 protein: CASSYTQLRVPNGELFF; CDR3 DNA: TGTGCCAGCAGTTACACTCAGCTCCGGGTCCCAAACGGGGAGCTGTTTTTT
V gene: TRBV6-5; J gene: TRBJ2-5; clone size: -; D gene: -; CDR3 protein: CASSSGWQTQYF; CDR3 DNA: TGTGCCAGCAGTTCAGGGTGGCAGACCCAGTACTTC
V gene: TRBV7-7; J gene: TRBJ2-3; clone size: once; D gene: -; CDR3 protein: CASSLGPNTDTQYF; CDR3 DNA: TGTGCTAGCAGCTTAGGGCCGAACACAGATACGCAGTATTTT